This T cell receptor (beta chain) was found in a study of metastatic and nonmetastatic thyroid tumors. Study details: Thyroid patients, malignant and benign, had repertoires compared across blood and tumor or nodule tissue. Study-wide findings and caveats: Within blood and tumor, benign nodules reportedly had significantly lower TCR beta diversity than malignant thyroid tumors did.

Germline V gives CDR1 MNHEY, CDR2 SMNVEV (reference sequence). The CDR3 is 14 residues long. Trimming stripped 6 bases from V and 0 bases from J, with 6 bases between. This clone showed up many times. Its cognate antigen is unknown. Among the patients, none had received any treatment before thyroid surgery. In the authors' workflow: A distant-metastasis classifier for papillary thyroid cancer was built using CDR3 differences across clinicopathological groups. TCRdb re-analyzed the PCR reads through MiXCR. These V and J calls are TCRdb output, not the study's own analysis. Found here are over 30,000 clones, roughly 19% of them singletons; the top ten hold about an eighth.

Input material: blood. The receptor's source is a male donor with papillary thyroid cancer or a benign thyroid nodule (not recorded which). Some clones in this sample may be carry-over from other donors' samples. The chain has TRBV27 and TRBJ2-6; D remains unclear. CDR3 residues: CASSQSSGANVLTF. The CDR3 DNA reads TGTGCCAGCAGCCAGAGCTCTGGGGCCAACGTCCTGACTTTC.